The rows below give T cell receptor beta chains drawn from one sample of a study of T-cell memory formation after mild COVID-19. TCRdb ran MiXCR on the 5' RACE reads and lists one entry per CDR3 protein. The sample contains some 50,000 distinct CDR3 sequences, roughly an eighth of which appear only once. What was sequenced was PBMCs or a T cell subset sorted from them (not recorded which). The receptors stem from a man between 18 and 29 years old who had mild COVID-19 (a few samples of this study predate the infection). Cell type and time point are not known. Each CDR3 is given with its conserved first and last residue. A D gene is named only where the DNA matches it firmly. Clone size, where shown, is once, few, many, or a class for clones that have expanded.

CDR3 DNA: TGCGCCAGCAGCCAAGGGGCAGGGGTCTACAATGAGCAGTTCTTC; CDR3 protein: CASSQGAGVYNEQFF; D gene: .; V gene: TRBV4-3; clone size: many; J gene: TRBJ2-1
CDR3 DNA: TGTGCCAGCACCCATGAGACAGATACCTACGAGCAGTACTTC; CDR3 protein: CASTHETDTYEQYF; D gene: .; V gene: TRBV12-3/TRBV12-4; clone size: .; J gene: TRBJ2-7
CDR3 DNA: TGTGCCAGCAGCCCTAGTCGGGGGGGGCGTACTAGCACAGATACGCAGTATTTT; CDR3 protein: CASSPSRGGRTSTDTQYF; D gene: TRBD2; V gene: TRBV7-7; clone size: .; J gene: TRBJ2-3
CDR3 DNA: TGTGCCAGCAGCTCGACTAGCGGGGGGGACAATGAGCAGTTCTTC; CDR3 protein: CASSSTSGGDNEQFF; D gene: TRBD2; V gene: TRBV5-4; clone size: .; J gene: TRBJ2-1
CDR3 DNA: TGTGCCAGCAGCGTCGGTCAAGAGACCCAGTACTTC; CDR3 protein: CASSVGQETQYF; D gene: .; V gene: TRBV9; clone size: many; J gene: TRBJ2-5
CDR3 DNA: TGTGCCAGCAGCTTTGGGACACCGGTCACTGAAGCTTTCTTT; CDR3 protein: CASSFGTPVTEAFF; D gene: .; V gene: TRBV7-2; clone size: many; J gene: TRBJ1-1
CDR3 DNA: TGTGCCAGTAGTTGGTATAATGAAAAACTGTTTTTT; CDR3 protein: CASSWYNEKLFF; D gene: .; V gene: TRBV19; clone size: .; J gene: TRBJ1-4
CDR3 DNA: TGTGCCAGCTCACCAGGTATCACAGGGGGAAAGATCGATGAAAAACTGTTTTTT; CDR3 protein: CASSPGITGGKIDEKLFF; D gene: TRBD1; V gene: TRBV18; clone size: once; J gene: TRBJ1-4
CDR3 DNA: TGTGCCAGCAGCTTAGTTTCGGGGACTTACACTGAAGCTTTCTTT; CDR3 protein: CASSLVSGTYTEAFF; D gene: .; V gene: TRBV7-2; clone size: .; J gene: TRBJ1-1
CDR3 DNA: TGTGCCTGGAGTGCGACGACTAGTGGCACAGATACGCAGTATTTT; CDR3 protein: CAWSATTSGTDTQYF; D gene: .; V gene: TRBV30; clone size: .; J gene: TRBJ2-3
CDR3 DNA: TGTGCCAGTAGTACACAGGACGCTTCCTACGAGCAGTACTTC; CDR3 protein: CASSTQDASYEQYF; D gene: .; V gene: TRBV19; clone size: .; J gene: TRBJ2-7
CDR3 DNA: TGTGCCAGCAGCCATGCTAGTGAGCAGTTCTTC; CDR3 protein: CASSHASEQFF; D gene: .; V gene: TRBV7-9; clone size: many; J gene: TRBJ2-1
CDR3 DNA: TGTGCCAGCAGCTTGGGAGGTGCCCGGGAAGCTTTCTTT; CDR3 protein: CASSLGGAREAFF; D gene: .; V gene: TRBV11-3; clone size: many; J gene: TRBJ1-1
CDR3 DNA: TGTGCCAGCAGCTTTCCTATGCCGGGACAGCAGCGTATCCATAATTCACCCCTCCACTTT; CDR3 protein: CASSFPMPGQQRIHNSPLHF; D gene: TRBD1; V gene: TRBV7-9; clone size: few; J gene: TRBJ1-6
CDR3 DNA: TGTGCCAGTAGTATTGGACTAGCGGTTGGTAATGAGCAGTTCTTC; CDR3 protein: CASSIGLAVGNEQFF; D gene: TRBD2; V gene: TRBV19; clone size: few; J gene: TRBJ2-1
CDR3 DNA: TGTGCCAGCAGTCCGGGGTGGGGAGTTGAAGCTTTCTTT; CDR3 protein: CASSPGWGVEAFF; D gene: .; V gene: TRBV7-3; clone size: few; J gene: TRBJ1-1
CDR3 DNA: TGTGCCAGCAGCTTACTAGCGGGCACAGATACGCAGTATTTT; CDR3 protein: CASSLLAGTDTQYF; D gene: TRBD2; V gene: TRBV5-5; clone size: many; J gene: TRBJ2-3
CDR3 DNA: TGTGCCAGCTCATCCACAGGGAGCGATCAGCCCCAGCATTTT; CDR3 protein: CASSSTGSDQPQHF; D gene: .; V gene: TRBV18; clone size: .; J gene: TRBJ1-5
CDR3 DNA: TGTGCCACCAGCAGACCAGGGACTAGCGGGGAAGAGACCCAGTACTTC; CDR3 protein: CATSRPGTSGEETQYF; D gene: TRBD2; V gene: TRBV15; clone size: few; J gene: TRBJ2-5
CDR3 DNA: TGCGCCAGCAGCCTCGGGACATCTCAAGAGACCCAGTACTTC; CDR3 protein: CASSLGTSQETQYF; D gene: .; V gene: TRBV5-1; clone size: many; J gene: TRBJ2-5
CDR3 DNA: TGTGCCAGCAGCCAAGTAACGGCAGGGGGTTACCGCTCTGGAAACACCATATATTTT; CDR3 protein: CASSQVTAGGYRSGNTIYF; D gene: TRBD1; V gene: TRBV14; clone size: few; J gene: TRBJ1-3
CDR3 DNA: TGTGCCAGCAGCCAGCCTTCCCAATATGGCTACACCTTC; CDR3 protein: CASSQPSQYGYTF; D gene: .; V gene: TRBV3-1; clone size: .; J gene: TRBJ1-2
CDR3 DNA: TGTGCCAGCAGTTTAAGGTGGGACACTGAAGCTTTCTTT; CDR3 protein: CASSLRWDTEAFF; D gene: .; V gene: TRBV12-3/TRBV12-4; clone size: .; J gene: TRBJ1-1
CDR3 DNA: TGCGCCAGCAGCCAAGGGACGGTGAACTACGAGCAGTACTTC; CDR3 protein: CASSQGTVNYEQYF; D gene: .; V gene: TRBV4-3; clone size: many; J gene: TRBJ2-7
CDR3 DNA: TGTGCCATCAGGGGAGAGGGTTACCAAGAGACCCAGTACTTC; CDR3 protein: CAIRGEGYQETQYF; D gene: .; V gene: TRBV10-3; clone size: .; J gene: TRBJ2-5
CDR3 DNA: TGTGCCAGTACTCTAGCGGGGAGCACAGATACGCAGTATTTT; CDR3 protein: CASTLAGSTDTQYF; D gene: TRBD2; V gene: TRBV19; clone size: .; J gene: TRBJ2-3
CDR3 DNA: TGTGCCAGCAGCCTCACTTTCCGGGGTGACGAGCAGTACTTC; CDR3 protein: CASSLTFRGDEQYF; D gene: .; V gene: TRBV12-3/TRBV12-4; clone size: many; J gene: TRBJ2-7
CDR3 DNA: TGTGCCAGCAGTCCTGGGGGTGGGCATGGCTACACCTTC; CDR3 protein: CASSPGGGHGYTF; D gene: .; V gene: TRBV12-3/TRBV12-4; clone size: many; J gene: TRBJ1-2
CDR3 DNA: TGCAGTGCTGGGACCGGACAGGGCTATCAGCCCCAGCATTTT; CDR3 protein: CSAGTGQGYQPQHF; D gene: TRBD1; V gene: TRBV20-1; clone size: few; J gene: TRBJ1-5
CDR3 DNA: TGTGCCAGCAGCCAGATTAGGGAAAGGGGACAGTTCTTC; CDR3 protein: CASSQIRERGQFF; D gene: .; V gene: TRBV11-2; clone size: many; J gene: TRBJ2-1
CDR3 DNA: TGCGCCAGCAGCAGCGGTCCAGACTCACCCCTCCACTTT; CDR3 protein: CASSSGPDSPLHF; D gene: .; V gene: TRBV4-1; clone size: .; J gene: TRBJ1-6
CDR3 DNA: TGCAGTGCGAACGGGCCCTCCTACAATGAGCAGTTCTTC; CDR3 protein: CSANGPSYNEQFF; D gene: .; V gene: TRBV20-1; clone size: few; J gene: TRBJ2-1
CDR3 DNA: TGTGCCAGCAGTGAACGAGGAGCCACAGATACGCAGTATTTT; CDR3 protein: CASSERGATDTQYF; D gene: .; V gene: TRBV6-1; clone size: many; J gene: TRBJ2-3
CDR3 DNA: TGTGCCAGCAGCCAGGAGGCGGGGCCCCCCCACGGGGCCAACGTCCTGACTTTC; CDR3 protein: CASSQEAGPPHGANVLTF; D gene: .; V gene: TRBV14; clone size: .; J gene: TRBJ2-6
CDR3 DNA: TGTGCCAGCAGCTCGCGGGGGGGAAATCAGCCCCAGCATTTT; CDR3 protein: CASSSRGGNQPQHF; D gene: .; V gene: TRBV7-2; clone size: .; J gene: TRBJ1-5
CDR3 DNA: TGTGCCACAAAAACAGGGGACCTCACAGATACGCAGTATTTT; CDR3 protein: CATKTGDLTDTQYF; D gene: TRBD1; V gene: TRBV6-5; clone size: few; J gene: TRBJ2-3
CDR3 DNA: TGCAGCGTTGGACAGGGGGGAGAAAAACTGTTTTTT; CDR3 protein: CSVGQGGEKLFF; D gene: TRBD1; V gene: TRBV29-1; clone size: many; J gene: TRBJ1-4
CDR3 DNA: TGTGCCAGCTCACCACCGTCCCAGGGGCAGAACTATGGCTACACCTTC; CDR3 protein: CASSPPSQGQNYGYTF; D gene: .; V gene: TRBV18; clone size: .; J gene: TRBJ1-2
CDR3 DNA: TGTGCCAGCAGGTTCAAGGGGCCTCAAGAGACCCAGTACTTC; CDR3 protein: CASRFKGPQETQYF; D gene: .; V gene: TRBV7-2; clone size: many; J gene: TRBJ2-5
CDR3 DNA: TGCGCCAGCAGCTTGGATGGGGGCGCTGGGGCCAACGTCCTGACTTTC; CDR3 protein: CASSLDGGAGANVLTF; D gene: .; V gene: TRBV5-1; clone size: few; J gene: TRBJ2-6
CDR3 DNA: TGTGCCAGCAGCCTCAACCAGGGTGTGGGAGAGACCCAGTACTTC; CDR3 protein: CASSLNQGVGETQYF; D gene: .; V gene: TRBV7-9; clone size: few; J gene: TRBJ2-5
CDR3 DNA: TGTGCCAGCAGTGCAACCGGACAGGGGAACACTGAAGCTTTCTTT; CDR3 protein: CASSATGQGNTEAFF; D gene: TRBD1; V gene: TRBV6-5; clone size: few; J gene: TRBJ1-1
CDR3 DNA: TGTGCCAGCAGTACCACGAGGGCGGGGGGCCAGGAGACCCAGTACTTC; CDR3 protein: CASSTTRAGGQETQYF; D gene: TRBD2; V gene: TRBV6-6; clone size: .; J gene: TRBJ2-5
CDR3 DNA: TGTGCCAGCAGCGCCAACAGGAACGAGCAGTACTTC; CDR3 protein: CASSANRNEQYF; D gene: .; V gene: TRBV6-1; clone size: .; J gene: TRBJ2-7
CDR3 DNA: TGCGCCAGCTCATCTGGGGGGGGTGCCTACAATGAGCAGTTCTTC; CDR3 protein: CASSSGGGAYNEQFF; D gene: TRBD2; V gene: TRBV5-1; clone size: many; J gene: TRBJ2-1
CDR3 DNA: TGTGCCACCGGGCCTAGCGGGGGCCACTACAATGAGCAGTTCTTC; CDR3 protein: CATGPSGGHYNEQFF; D gene: TRBD2; V gene: TRBV10-3; clone size: .; J gene: TRBJ2-1
CDR3 DNA: TGTGCCAGCAGTAGACCGGGACAGGGGTACTTC; CDR3 protein: CASSRPGQGYF; D gene: TRBD1; V gene: TRBV6-1; clone size: .; J gene: TRBJ2-5